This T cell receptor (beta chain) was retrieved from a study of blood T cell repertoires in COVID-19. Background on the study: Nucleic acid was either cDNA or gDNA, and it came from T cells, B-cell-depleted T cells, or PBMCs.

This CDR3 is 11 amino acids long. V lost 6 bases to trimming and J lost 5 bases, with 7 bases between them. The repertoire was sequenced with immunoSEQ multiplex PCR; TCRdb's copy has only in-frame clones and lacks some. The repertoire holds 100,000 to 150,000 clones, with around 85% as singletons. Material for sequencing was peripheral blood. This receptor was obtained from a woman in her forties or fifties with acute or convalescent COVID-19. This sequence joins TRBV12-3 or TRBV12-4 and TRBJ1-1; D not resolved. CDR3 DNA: TGTGCCAGCAGACTAGTTACTGAAGCTTTCTTT. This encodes CASRLVTEAFF.